The T cell receptor (beta chain) described here comes from a study of graft-versus-host responses after intestinal transplantation. Regarding the study as a whole: Graft-donor T cell macrochimerism in patients accompanied high graft-versus-host to host-versus-graft clonal ratios in allografts. Early post-transplant HvG declines tracked with peak circulating GvH clone levels. GvH clones occurred in recipient marrow; some first appeared in ileum or blood.

Processed graft tissue released its intraepithelial and lamina propria lymphocytes. The assay was immunoSEQ multiplex PCR, and TCRdb's table has in-frame clones only and misses some. The table lists about 11,000 clones, about 80% of them singletons. V dropped 0 bases and J dropped 7 bases, with 11 bases sitting between them. The CDR3 totals 14 residues. Germline CDR1 is SGDLS and CDR2 is YYNGEE. Comments on this clone: The antigen is unknown.

The source of this sequence is a human patient who received an intestinal transplant, so some T cells may come from the graft donor. The sequencing here drew on ileum tissue, taken 23 days after intestinal transplant. V gene TRBV9 combines with J gene TRBJ2-1; the D is unclear. CDR3 region: CASSVGVQPNEQFF. The CDR3 DNA is TGTGCCAGCAGCGTAGGGGTCCAGCCGAATGAGCAGTTCTTC.